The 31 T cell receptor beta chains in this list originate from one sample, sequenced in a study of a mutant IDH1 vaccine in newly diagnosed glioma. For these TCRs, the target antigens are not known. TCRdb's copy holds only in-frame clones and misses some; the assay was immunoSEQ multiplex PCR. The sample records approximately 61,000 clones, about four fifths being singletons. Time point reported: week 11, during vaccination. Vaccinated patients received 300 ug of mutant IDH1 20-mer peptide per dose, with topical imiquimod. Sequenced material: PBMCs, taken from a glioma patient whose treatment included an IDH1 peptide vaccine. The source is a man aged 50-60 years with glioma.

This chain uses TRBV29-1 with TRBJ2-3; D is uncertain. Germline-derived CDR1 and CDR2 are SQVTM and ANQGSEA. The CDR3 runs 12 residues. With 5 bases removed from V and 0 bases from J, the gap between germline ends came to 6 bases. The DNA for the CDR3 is TGCAGCGTTTCGCGTAGCACAGATACGCAGTATTTT. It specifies CSVSRSTDTQYF.

The CDR3 loop reads CASSPELSTNEKLFF. CDR3 coding DNA: TGCGCCAGCAGCCCCGAACTTTCAACTAATGAAAAACTGTTTTTT. The chain employs TRBV5-1 and TRBJ1-4; no reliable D call. This CDR3 region has 15 residues. The germline V gene encodes CDR1 SGHRS and CDR2 YFSETQ. Between the trimmed V and J ends, which lost 4 bases and 0 bases, there was a span of 10 bases.

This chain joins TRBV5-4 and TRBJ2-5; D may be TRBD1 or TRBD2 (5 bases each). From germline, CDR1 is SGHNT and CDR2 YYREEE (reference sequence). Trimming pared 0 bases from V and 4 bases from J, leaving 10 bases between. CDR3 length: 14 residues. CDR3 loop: CASSLAGPGETQYF. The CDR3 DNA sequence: TGTGCCAGCAGCTTGGCGGGACCTGGAGAGACCCAGTACTTC.

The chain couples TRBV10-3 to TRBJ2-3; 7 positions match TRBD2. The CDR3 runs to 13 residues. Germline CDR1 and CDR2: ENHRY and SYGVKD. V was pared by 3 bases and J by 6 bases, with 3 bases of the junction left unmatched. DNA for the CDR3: TGTGCCATCAGTGAACGGGGGGAGGATACGCAGTATTTT. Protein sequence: CAISERGEDTQYF.

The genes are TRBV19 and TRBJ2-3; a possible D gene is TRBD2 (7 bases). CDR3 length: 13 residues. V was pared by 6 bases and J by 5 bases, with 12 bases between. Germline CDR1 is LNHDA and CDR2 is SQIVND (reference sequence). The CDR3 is CASSRGAGDTQYF. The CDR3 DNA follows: TGTGCCAGTAGCCGGGGGGCGGGAGATACGCAGTATTTT. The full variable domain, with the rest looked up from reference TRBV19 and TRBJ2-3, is DGGITQSPKYLFRKEGQNVTLSCEQNLNHDAMYWYRQDPGQGLRLIYYSQIVNDFQKGDIAEGYSVSREKKESFPLTVTSAQKNPTAFYLCASSRGAGDTQYFGPGTRLTVL.

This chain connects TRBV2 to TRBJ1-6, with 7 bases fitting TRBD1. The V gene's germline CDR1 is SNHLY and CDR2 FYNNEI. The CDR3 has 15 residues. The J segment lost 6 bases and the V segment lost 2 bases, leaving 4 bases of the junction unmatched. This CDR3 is CASSERGLINSPLHF. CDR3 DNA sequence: TGTGCCAGCAGTGAAAGGGGGCTTATTAATTCACCCCTCCACTTT. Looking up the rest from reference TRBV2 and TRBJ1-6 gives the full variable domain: EPEVTQTPSHQVTQMGQEVILRCVPISNHLYFYWYRQILGQKVEFLVSFYNNEISEKSEIFDDQFSVERPDGSNFTLKIRSTKLEDSAMYFCASSERGLINSPLHFGNGTRLTVT.

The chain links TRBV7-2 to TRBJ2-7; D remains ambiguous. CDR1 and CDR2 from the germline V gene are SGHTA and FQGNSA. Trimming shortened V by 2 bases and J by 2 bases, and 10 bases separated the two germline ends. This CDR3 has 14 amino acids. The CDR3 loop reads CASSLLVPPYEQYF. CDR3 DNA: TGTGCCAGCAGCTTACTAGTTCCTCCCTACGAGCAGTACTTC.

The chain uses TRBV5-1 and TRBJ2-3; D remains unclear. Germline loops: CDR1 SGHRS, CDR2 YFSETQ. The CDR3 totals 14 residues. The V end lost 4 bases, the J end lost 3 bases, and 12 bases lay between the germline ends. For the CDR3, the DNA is TGCGCCAGCAGCCTTACTCGAAAGACAGATACGCAGTATTTT. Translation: CASSLTRKTDTQYF.

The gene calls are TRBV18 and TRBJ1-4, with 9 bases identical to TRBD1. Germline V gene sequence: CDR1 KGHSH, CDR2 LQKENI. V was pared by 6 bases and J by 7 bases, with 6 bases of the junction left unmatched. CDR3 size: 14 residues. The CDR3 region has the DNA TGTGCCAGCTCGGGGACAGGGAGGCGTGAAAAACTGTTTTTT. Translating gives CASSGTGRREKLFF.

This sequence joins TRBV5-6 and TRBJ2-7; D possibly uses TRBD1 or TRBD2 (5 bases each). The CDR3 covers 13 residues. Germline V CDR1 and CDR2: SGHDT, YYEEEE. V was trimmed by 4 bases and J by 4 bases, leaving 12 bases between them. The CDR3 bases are TGTGCCAGCAGCCCGGGGCCCGAATACGAGCAGTACTTC. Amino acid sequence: CASSPGPEYEQYF.

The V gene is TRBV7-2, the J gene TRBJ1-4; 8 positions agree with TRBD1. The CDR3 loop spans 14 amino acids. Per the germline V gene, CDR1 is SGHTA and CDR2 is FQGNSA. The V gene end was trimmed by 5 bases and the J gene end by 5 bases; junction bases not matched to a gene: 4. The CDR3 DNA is TGTGCCAGCAGCCACCGACAGGGGAATGAAAAACTGTTTTTT. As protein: CASSHRQGNEKLFF.

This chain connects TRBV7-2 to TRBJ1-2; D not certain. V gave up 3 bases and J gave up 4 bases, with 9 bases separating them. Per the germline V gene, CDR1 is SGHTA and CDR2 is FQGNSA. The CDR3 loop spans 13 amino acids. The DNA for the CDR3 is TGTGCCAGCAGCTTCGAAGTAGGCTATGGCTACACCTTC. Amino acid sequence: CASSFEVGYGYTF.

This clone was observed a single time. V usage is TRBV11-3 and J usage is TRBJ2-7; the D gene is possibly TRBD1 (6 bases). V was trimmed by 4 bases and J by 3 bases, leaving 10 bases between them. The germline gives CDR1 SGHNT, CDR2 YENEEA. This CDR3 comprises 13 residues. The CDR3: CASSSLQGYEQYF. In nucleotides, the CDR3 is TGTGCCAGCAGCTCACTACAGGGCTACGAGCAGTACTTC.

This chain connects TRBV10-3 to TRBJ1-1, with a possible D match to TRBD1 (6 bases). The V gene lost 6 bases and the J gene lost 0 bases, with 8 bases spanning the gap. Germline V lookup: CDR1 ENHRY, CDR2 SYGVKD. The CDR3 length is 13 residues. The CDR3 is CAIRQGLNTEAFF. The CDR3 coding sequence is TGTGCCATCAGGCAGGGGCTGAACACTGAAGCTTTCTTT.

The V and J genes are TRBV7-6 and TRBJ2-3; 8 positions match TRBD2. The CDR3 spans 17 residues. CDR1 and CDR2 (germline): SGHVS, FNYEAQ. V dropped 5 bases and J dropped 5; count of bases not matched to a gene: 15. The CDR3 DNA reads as TGTGCCAGCAGCGCCAGTCCGGCCAGCGGGGGTAAAGATACGCAGTATTTT. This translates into CASSASPASGGKDTQYF. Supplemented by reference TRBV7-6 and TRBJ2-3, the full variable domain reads GAGVSQSPRYKVTKRGQDVALRCDPISGHVSLYWYRQALGQGPEFLTYFNYEAQQDKSGLPNDRFSAERPEGSISTLTIQRTEQRDSAMYRCASSASPASGGKDTQYFGPGTRLTVL.

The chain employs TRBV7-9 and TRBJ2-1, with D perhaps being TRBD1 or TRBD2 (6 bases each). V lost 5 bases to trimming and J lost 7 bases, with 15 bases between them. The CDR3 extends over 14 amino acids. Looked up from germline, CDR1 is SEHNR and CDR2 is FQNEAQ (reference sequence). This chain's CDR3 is CASSPPTGANEQFF. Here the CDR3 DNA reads TGTGCCAGCAGCCCACCCACGGGGGCTAATGAGCAGTTCTTC.

This CDR3 is CASSTGGDRTGELFF. The CDR3 DNA reads as TGTGCCAGTAGTACGGGGGGGGATAGAACCGGGGAGCTGTTTTTT. The rearrangement uses TRBV19 and TRBJ2-2; 8 positions match TRBD2. Trimming took 4 bases from V and 5 from J; bases not matched to a gene: 6. The CDR3 consists of 15 residues. The germline gives CDR1 LNHDA, CDR2 SQIVND (reference sequence).

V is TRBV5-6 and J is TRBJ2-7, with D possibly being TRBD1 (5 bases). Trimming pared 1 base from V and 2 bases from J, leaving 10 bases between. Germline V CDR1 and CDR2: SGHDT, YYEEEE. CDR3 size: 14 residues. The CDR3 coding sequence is TGTGCCAGCAGCTTGAAGGGGCCAGCCTACGAGCAGTACTTC. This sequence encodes CASSLKGPAYEQYF.

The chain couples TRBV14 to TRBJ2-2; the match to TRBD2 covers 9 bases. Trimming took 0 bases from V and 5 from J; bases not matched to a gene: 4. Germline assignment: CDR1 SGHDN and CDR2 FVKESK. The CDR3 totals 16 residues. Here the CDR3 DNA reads TGTGCCAGCAGCCAAGATCCAGCGGGAGGTACCGGGGAGCTGTTTTTT. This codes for CASSQDPAGGTGELFF.

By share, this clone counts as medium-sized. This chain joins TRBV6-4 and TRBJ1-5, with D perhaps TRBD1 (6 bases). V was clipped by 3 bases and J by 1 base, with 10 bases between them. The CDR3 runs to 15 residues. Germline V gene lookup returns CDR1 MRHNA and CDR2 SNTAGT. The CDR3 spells CASSETTGSNQPQHF. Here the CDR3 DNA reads TGTGCCAGCAGTGAAACAACAGGGAGCAATCAGCCCCAGCATTTT.

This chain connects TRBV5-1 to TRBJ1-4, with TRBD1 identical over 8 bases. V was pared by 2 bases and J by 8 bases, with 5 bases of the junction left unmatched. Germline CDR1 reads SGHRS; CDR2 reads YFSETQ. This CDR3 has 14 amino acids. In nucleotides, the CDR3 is TGCGCCAGCAGCTTCGGGACAGGAGGCGAAAAACTGTTTTTT. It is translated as CASSFGTGGEKLFF.

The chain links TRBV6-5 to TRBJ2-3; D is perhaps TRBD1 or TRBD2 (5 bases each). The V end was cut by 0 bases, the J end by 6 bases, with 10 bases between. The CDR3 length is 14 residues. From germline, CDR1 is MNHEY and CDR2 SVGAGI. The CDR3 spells CASSYSGDYDTQYF. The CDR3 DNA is TGTGCCAGCAGTTACTCGGGGGATTACGATACGCAGTATTTT.

In DNA, the CDR3 is TGTGCCAGCAGCTTGAGTAGCGGGAGGAACGAGCAGTACTTC. Translation gives CASSLSSGRNEQYF. V is TRBV7-9 and J is TRBJ2-7, with 10 bases aligning to TRBD2. CDR1 and CDR2 (germline): SEHNR, FQNEAQ (reference sequence). Trimming removed 3 bases from V and 5 bases from J; junction bases left unmatched: 4. The CDR3 spans 14 residues.

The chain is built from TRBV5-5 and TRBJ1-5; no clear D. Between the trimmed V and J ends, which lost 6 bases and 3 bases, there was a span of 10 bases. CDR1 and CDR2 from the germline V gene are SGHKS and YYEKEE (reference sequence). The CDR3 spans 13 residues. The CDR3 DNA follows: TGTGCCAGCACCTATTCCCCCAATCAGCCCCAGCATTTT. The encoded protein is CASTYSPNQPQHF.

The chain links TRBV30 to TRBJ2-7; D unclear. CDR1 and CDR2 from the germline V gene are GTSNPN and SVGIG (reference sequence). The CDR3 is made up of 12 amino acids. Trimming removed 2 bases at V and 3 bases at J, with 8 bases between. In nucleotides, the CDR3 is TGTGCCTGGAGTCTTAGTGACTACGAGCAGTACTTC. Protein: CAWSLSDYEQYF.

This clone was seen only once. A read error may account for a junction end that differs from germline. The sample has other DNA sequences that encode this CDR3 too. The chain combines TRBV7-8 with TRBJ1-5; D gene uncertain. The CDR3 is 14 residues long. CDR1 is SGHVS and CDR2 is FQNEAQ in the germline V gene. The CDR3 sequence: CASSLVSEHQPQHF. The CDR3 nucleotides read TGTGCCAGCAGCTTAGTCTCGGAACATCAGCCCCAACATTTT.

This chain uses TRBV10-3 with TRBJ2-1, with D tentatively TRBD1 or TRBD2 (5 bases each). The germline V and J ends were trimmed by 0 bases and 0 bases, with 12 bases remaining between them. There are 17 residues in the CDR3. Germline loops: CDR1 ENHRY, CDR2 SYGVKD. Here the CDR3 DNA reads TGTGCCATCAGTGAGTCACCCGGGACCCACTCCTACAATGAGCAGTTCTTC. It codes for CAISESPGTHSYNEQFF.

The CDR3, as DNA: TGCGCCAGCAGAGTAGACAGGGGGAACACTGAAGCTTTCTTT. This codes for CASRVDRGNTEAFF. V is TRBV5-1 and J is TRBJ1-1; 8 positions agree with TRBD1. The CDR3 consists of 14 residues. The J segment lost 1 base and the V segment lost 5 bases, leaving 4 bases of the junction unmatched. CDR1 is SGHRS, CDR2 YFSETQ, per germline.

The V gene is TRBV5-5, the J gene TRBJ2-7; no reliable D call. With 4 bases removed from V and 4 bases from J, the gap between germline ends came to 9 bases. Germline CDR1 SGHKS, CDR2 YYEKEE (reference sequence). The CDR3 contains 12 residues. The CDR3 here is CASSVDGYEQYF. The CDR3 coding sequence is TGTGCCAGCAGCGTGGACGGGTACGAGCAGTACTTC.

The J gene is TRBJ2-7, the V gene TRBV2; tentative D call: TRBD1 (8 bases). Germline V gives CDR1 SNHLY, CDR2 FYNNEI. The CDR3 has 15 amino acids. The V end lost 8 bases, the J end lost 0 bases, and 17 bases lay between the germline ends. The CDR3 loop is CASSQTGGVSYEQYF. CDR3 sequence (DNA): TGTGCCAGCTCCCAAACAGGGGGGGTCTCCTACGAGCAGTACTTC.

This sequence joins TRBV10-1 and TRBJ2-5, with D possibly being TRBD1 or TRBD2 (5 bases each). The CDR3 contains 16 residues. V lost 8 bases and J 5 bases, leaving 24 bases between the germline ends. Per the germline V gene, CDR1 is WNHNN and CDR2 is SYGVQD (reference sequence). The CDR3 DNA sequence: TGCGCCAGCGGCTTCTTTCGTTCTATCTGGGGGGAGACCCAGTACTTC. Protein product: CASGFFRSIWGETQYF.